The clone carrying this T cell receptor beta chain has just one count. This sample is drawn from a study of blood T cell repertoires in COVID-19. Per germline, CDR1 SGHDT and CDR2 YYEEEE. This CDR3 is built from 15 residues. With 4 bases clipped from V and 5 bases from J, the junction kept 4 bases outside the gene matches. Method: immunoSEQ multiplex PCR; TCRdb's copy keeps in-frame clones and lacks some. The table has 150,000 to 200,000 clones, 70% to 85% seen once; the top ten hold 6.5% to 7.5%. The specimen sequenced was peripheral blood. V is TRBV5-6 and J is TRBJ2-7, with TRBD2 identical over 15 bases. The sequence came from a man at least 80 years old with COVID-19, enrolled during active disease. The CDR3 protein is CASSTGTSGGNEQYF. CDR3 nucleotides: TGTGCCAGCAGCACCGGGACTAGCGGGGGGAACGAGCAGTACTTC.